The 27 T cell receptor beta chains reported below all come from one sample, sequenced in a study of chemoradiotherapy in HPV16-positive cancers. Profiled with immunoSEQ multiplex PCR; TCRdb holds only in-frame clones, not every one. The sample includes about 67,000 clones, about 90% seen only once; the top ten take 4% to 5%. The specimen was blood, collected from a patient who underwent chemoradiotherapy. The receptors were sampled from a human donor with HPV-associated anogenital cancer.

This clone was counted between two and nine times. The chain has TRBV20-1 and TRBJ1-1; maybe TRBD1 (5 bases). Germline V gene sequence: CDR1 DFQATT, CDR2 SNEGSKA (reference sequence). This CDR3 has 11 amino acids. V was pared by 0 bases and J by 11 bases, with 10 bases between. The CDR3 reads CSARDGGLAFF. In DNA form, the CDR3 reads TGCAGTGCTAGAGACGGGGGGTTGGCTTTCTTT.

The J gene is TRBJ2-1, the V gene TRBV5-1; D is perhaps TRBD1 or TRBD2 (6 bases each). The CDR3 totals 12 residues. V was shortened by 0 bases and J by 10 bases, with 8 bases between the two germline ends. CDR1 is SGHRS and CDR2 is YFSETQ in the germline V gene. CDR3 loop: CASSLEGGEQFF. CDR3 bases: TGCGCCAGCAGCTTGGAGGGGGGAGAGCAGTTCTTC. Using reference TRBV5-1 and TRBJ2-1 for the parts outside the CDR3, the full variable domain is KAGVTQTPRYLIKTRGQQVTLSCSPISGHRSVSWYQQTPGQGLQFLFEYFSETQRNKGNFPGRFSGRQFSNSRSEMNVSTLELGDSALYLCASSLEGGEQFFGPGTRLTVL.

The chain uses TRBV6-1 and TRBJ2-7; 7 nucleotides line up with TRBD1. The CDR3 is made up of 15 amino acids. Unmatched junction bases numbered 9, after V lost 3 bases and J lost 4 bases. CDR1 and CDR2 from the germline V gene are MNHNS and SASEGT. CDR3 nucleotide sequence: TGTGCCAGCAGTGAGCAAGAGGGGGCGAGTTACGAGCAGTACTTC. This translates into CASSEQEGASYEQYF.

The gene calls are TRBV19 and TRBJ2-2; D not resolved. From germline, CDR1 is LNHDA and CDR2 SQIVND (reference sequence). This CDR3 comprises 14 residues. Trimming removed 5 bases at V and 3 bases at J, with 10 bases between. CDR3 in amino acids: CASSLTWDTGELFF. CDR3 nucleotide sequence: TGTGCCAGTAGTTTAACATGGGACACCGGGGAGCTGTTTTTT.

The chain carries TRBV7-9 and TRBJ1-5; no clear D gene. CDR3 length: 15 amino acids. Looked up from germline, CDR1 is SEHNR and CDR2 is FQNEAQ (reference sequence). Trimming cost V 5 bases and J 4 bases, with 15 bases left between them. The DNA for the CDR3 is TGTGCCAGCAGCCCCCCTGGGCAACGAAATCAGCCCCAGCATTTT. Its translation: CASSPPGQRNQPQHF.

This clone has just one count. J is TRBJ2-2 and V is TRBV2, with D hard to call. The CDR3 length is 12 residues. CDR1 and CDR2 (germline): SNHLY, FYNNEI. CDR3 DNA: TGTCAGTTATTATCGAACACCGGGGAGCTGTTTTTT. It yields the protein CQLLSNTGELFF.

This rearrangement joins TRBV29-1 to TRBJ2-1; TRBD1 might be the D (5 bases). With 5 bases removed from V and 0 bases from J, the gap between germline ends came to 14 bases. Germline V gene lookup returns CDR1 SQVTM and CDR2 ANQGSEA. This CDR3 is 15 amino acids long. The CDR3 nucleotides read TGCAGCGTTTCCCAGGGATGGAGCTCCTACAATGAGCAGTTCTTC. This encodes CSVSQGWSSYNEQFF.

The chain carries TRBV10-3 and TRBJ1-1; a weak D match, TRBD1 (5 bases). V lost 6 bases to trimming and J lost 0 bases, with 11 bases between them. CDR1 is ENHRY and CDR2 is SYGVKD in the germline V gene. The length of the CDR3 is 14 residues. CDR3 sequence reads: CAIRPAGLNTEAFF. The CDR3 bases are TGTGCCATCAGACCAGCAGGGCTGAACACTGAAGCTTTCTTT.

The chain uses TRBV28 and TRBJ1-2; D might be TRBD1 (5 bases). The CDR3 spans 12 residues. Germline lookup yields CDR1 MDHEN and CDR2 SYDVKM. V was pared by 7 bases and J by 4 bases, with 10 bases between. The CDR3: CASISGTYGYTF. CDR3 DNA sequence: TGTGCCAGCATTTCAGGGACCTATGGCTACACCTTC.

V is TRBV5-5 and J is TRBJ2-5; D unresolved. The V end lost 0 bases, the J end lost 5 bases, and 8 bases lay between the germline ends. The CDR3 sequence is 13 residues long. From germline, CDR1 is SGHKS and CDR2 YYEKEE (reference sequence). The CDR3 DNA sequence: TGTGCCAGCAGCTTGGCAAGTGGTGAGACCCAGTACTTC. As protein: CASSLASGETQYF.

J is TRBJ1-5 and V is TRBV13, with D unresolved. Trimming removed 5 bases at V and 2 bases at J, with 16 bases between. The CDR3 covers 16 residues. Germline V CDR1 and CDR2: PRHDT, FYEKMQ (reference sequence). The CDR3 bases are TGTGCCAGCAGCCTAAGGACGATTAGAGGCAATCAGCCCCAGCATTTT. Translation: CASSLRTIRGNQPQHF.

V and J are TRBV18 and TRBJ1-3; unclear D gene. Germline-derived CDR1 and CDR2 are KGHSH and LQKENI. The CDR3 sequence is 13 residues long. Trimming took 2 bases from V and 4 from J, leaving 6 bases between them. The CDR3 sequence is CASSPGSGNTIYF. The DNA of the CDR3 is TGTGCCAGCTCACCAGGGTCCGGAAACACCATATATTTT.

CDR3 coding DNA: TGTGCCTGGAGTGTACCGGGGGGGGCTGGAAATGAGCAGTTCTTC. Translating gives CAWSVPGGAGNEQFF. The gene calls are TRBV30 and TRBJ2-1, with TRBD2 matching over 8 bases. With V trimmed by 0 bases and J by 7 bases, 8 bases remained unmatched. The length of the CDR3 is 15 residues. Germline values: CDR1 GTSNPN, CDR2 SVGIG (reference sequence).

This clone occurred a few times. The chain has TRBV9 and TRBJ1-4, with D perhaps matching TRBD1 (6 bases). Germline V gene data show CDR1 as SGDLS and CDR2 as YYNGEE. Trimming shortened V by 2 bases and J by 3 bases, and 11 bases separated the two germline ends. This CDR3 has 15 residues. The CDR3 here is CASSVETGPNEKLFF. The CDR3 nucleotides read TGTGCCAGCAGCGTTGAGACAGGCCCTAATGAAAAACTGTTTTTT. Drawing the rest from reference TRBV9 and TRBJ1-4, the complete variable domain is DSGVTQTPKHLITATGQRVTLRCSPRSGDLSVYWYQQSLDQGLQFLIQYYNGEERAKGNILERFSAQQFPDLHSELNLSSLELGDSALYFCASSVETGPNEKLFFGSGTQLSVL.

V usage is TRBV7-9 and J usage is TRBJ1-1; a weak D match, TRBD1 (6 bases). The CDR3 runs 16 residues. From germline, CDR1 is SEHNR and CDR2 FQNEAQ (reference sequence). Trimming stripped 5 bases from V and 1 base from J, with 17 bases between. CDR3 residues: CASSPRKQGENTEAFF. CDR3 bases: TGTGCCAGCAGCCCGCGAAAACAGGGTGAGAACACTGAAGCTTTCTTT.

CDR3 region: CASSQDPQREGPYEQYF. In DNA, the CDR3 is TGTGCCAGCAGCCAAGACCCTCAGCGGGAGGGCCCCTACGAGCAGTACTTC. This chain links TRBV4-2 with TRBJ2-7, with 10 bases matching TRBD2. CDR1 LGHNA and CDR2 YNFKEQ come from the germline V gene. The CDR3 contains 17 residues. Trimming cost V 0 bases and J 2 bases; bases outside gene matches: 7.

V usage is TRBV10-3 and J usage is TRBJ2-3; the match to TRBD2 covers 11 bases. V gave up 6 bases and J gave up 4 bases; unmatched junction bases: 3. This CDR3 is 14 amino acids long. CDR1 and CDR2 from the germline V gene are ENHRY and SYGVKD. The CDR3: CAIRPLAGADTQYF. The CDR3 DNA is TGTGCCATCAGGCCACTAGCGGGGGCAGATACGCAGTATTTT.

V usage is TRBV29-1 and J usage is TRBJ2-2, with D possibly being TRBD1 or TRBD2 (5 bases each). Germline CDR1 and CDR2: SQVTM and ANQGSEA. This CDR3 has 12 amino acids. V was clipped by 7 bases and J by 6 bases, with 12 bases between them. CDR3 region: CSALTGPGELFF. Here the CDR3 DNA reads TGCAGCGCCCTAACGGGGCCCGGGGAGCTGTTTTTT.

This sequence joins TRBV30 and TRBJ1-6; TRBD1 is a possible D gene (5 bases). This CDR3 contains 16 residues. Germline values: CDR1 GTSNPN, CDR2 SVGIG (reference sequence). V was cut by 3 bases and J by 7 bases, with 19 bases left in between. The CDR3 coding sequence is TGTGCCTGGAGCCCAGGGTACGGAGGGTGGAATTCACCCCTCCACTTT. Translated, it gives CAWSPGYGGWNSPLHF. Together with reference TRBV30 and TRBJ1-6, the CDR3 gives the full variable domain: SQTIHQWPATLVQPVGSPLSLECTVEGTSNPNLYWYRQAAGRGLQLLFYSVGIGQISSEVPQNLSASRPQDRQFILSSKKLLLSDSGFYLCAWSPGYGGWNSPLHFGNGTRLTVT.

Concerning this clone: This CDR3 is also generated by other DNA sequences in the sample. The CDR3 DNA reads as TGTGCCAGCAGTGAATGGAACGGGGACACTGAAGCTTTCTTT. Its translation is CASSEWNGDTEAFF. The chain links TRBV6-1 to TRBJ1-1; D gene ambiguous. This CDR3 is built from 14 residues. V lost 2 bases and J lost 3, with 10 bases in between. CDR1 is MNHNS, CDR2 SASEGT, per germline.

The V call is TRBV18, the J call TRBJ2-5, with 7 nucleotides matching TRBD2. J lost 5 bases, V lost 0 bases, and 27 bases had no gene match. The CDR3 spans 22 residues. Germline V CDR1 and CDR2: KGHSH, LQKENI. This CDR3 is CASSPPMSRAVAGDSPSETQYF. In nucleotides, the CDR3 is TGTGCCAGCTCACCACCAATGTCACGGGCGGTCGCGGGGGACTCTCCTAGCGAGACCCAGTACTTC.

The CDR3: CASSVGNPLDTGELFF. For the CDR3, the DNA is TGTGCCAGCAGCGTAGGCAATCCCCTCGACACCGGGGAGCTGTTTTTT. The chain carries TRBV9 and TRBJ2-2; D is undetermined. Trimming cost V 0 bases and J 3 bases, with 12 bases left between them. Germline CDR1 and CDR2: SGDLS and YYNGEE. CDR3 length: 16 residues.

The chain carries TRBV5-4 and TRBJ2-7; possibly TRBD2 for D (6 bases). From germline, CDR1 is SGHNT and CDR2 YYREEE (reference sequence). Trimming took off 2 bases at V and 2 bases at J, with 11 bases between the two ends. The CDR3 has 14 amino acids. The CDR3 spells CASSLAGSAYEQYF. For the CDR3, the DNA is TGTGCCAGCAGCTTAGCGGGTTCGGCCTACGAGCAGTACTTC.

V usage is TRBV28 and J usage is TRBJ1-4; tentative D call: TRBD1 (5 bases). There are 14 residues in the CDR3. V was shortened by 6 bases and J by 5 bases, with 13 bases between the two germline ends. Germline CDR1 is MDHEN and CDR2 is SYDVKM. The CDR3 loop is CASRGDGGNEKLFF. The CDR3 DNA reads TGTGCCAGCAGGGGGGACGGGGGGAATGAAAAACTGTTTTTT.

The chain recombines TRBV6-1 with TRBJ2-5; 8 bases align to TRBD1. Germline CDR1 MNHNS, CDR2 SASEGT. With 4 bases clipped from V and 5 bases from J, the junction kept 9 bases outside the gene matches. The CDR3 has 15 amino acids. The CDR3 DNA follows: TGTGCCAGCAGTGTGGGACAGGCTTATGGGGAGACCCAGTACTTC. Translation: CASSVGQAYGETQYF.

The rearrangement uses TRBV6-4 and TRBJ2-4, with 10 bases lining up with TRBD1. The CDR3 spans 15 residues. V was clipped by 4 bases and J by 9 bases; unmatched bases: 9. Germline CDR1 reads MRHNA; CDR2 reads SNTAGT. This CDR3 is CASSAQRGQGSIQYF. CDR3 coding DNA: TGTGCCAGCAGTGCCCAAAGGGGACAGGGGAGCATTCAGTACTTC.

This chain connects TRBV19 to TRBJ1-6; D remains ambiguous. Trimming left V 4 bases short and J 10 bases short, with 17 bases between. There are 15 residues in the CDR3. Germline loops: CDR1 LNHDA, CDR2 SQIVND (reference sequence). CDR3 bases: TGTGCCAGTAGTACTCAATCCCTAGGGAACTCACCCCTCCACTTT. As protein: CASSTQSLGNSPLHF.